This entry lists 21 T cell receptor beta chains sequenced from one sample in a study of T-cell memory formation after mild COVID-19. TCRdb re-analysed the 5' RACE reads in MiXCR, keeping a single row per CDR3 protein. The sample has about 420,000 distinct CDR3 sequences, about a quarter seen once. Material for sequencing was PBMCs or a T cell subset sorted from them (not recorded which). The receptors stem from an adult woman who had mild COVID-19 (a few samples of this study predate the infection). Cell type and time point are not known.

The rearrangement joins TRBV5-5 to TRBJ2-3; 10 bases fit TRBD2. CDR1 SGHKS and CDR2 YYEKEE come from the germline V gene (reference sequence). There are 21 residues in the CDR3. The J segment lost 0 bases and the V segment lost 3 bases, leaving 19 bases of the junction unmatched. The CDR3 DNA is TGTGCCAGCAGCTCCAGGGGGGGAGGACTAGCGGCTGAAATCAGCACAGATACGCAGTATTTT. It specifies CASSSRGGGLAAEISTDTQYF.

V is TRBV15 and J is TRBJ2-1, with D possibly TRBD1 on 6 matching bases. Germline CDR1 reads LNHNV; CDR2 reads YYDKDF (reference sequence). The V end lost 4 bases, the J end lost 5 bases, and 12 bases lay between the germline ends. The CDR3 loop spans 14 amino acids. The CDR3 DNA reads TGTGCCACCAGCAAAAAGGACAGCCACAATGAGCAGTTCTTC. It codes for CATSKKDSHNEQFF.

The rearrangement links TRBV7-8 to TRBJ1-2; TRBD1 aligns across 9 bases. The CDR3 is 15 amino acids. Germline V gene data show CDR1 as SGHVS and CDR2 as FQNEAQ. The V and J ends lost 5 bases and 4 bases, in that order; junction bases with no gene match: 8. CDR3 residues: CASSPTRTGVYGYTF. DNA for the CDR3: TGTGCCAGCAGCCCGACTCGGACAGGGGTCTATGGCTACACCTTC.

The rearrangement joins TRBV7-3 to TRBJ1-1; D is ambiguous. V was pared by 2 bases and J by 1 base, with 8 bases between. This CDR3 has 14 residues. CDR1 and CDR2 from the germline V gene are SGHTA and FQGTGA. The CDR3 sequence is CASSLRGSNTEAFF. The CDR3 DNA follows: TGTGCCAGCAGCTTACGTGGTTCGAACACTGAAGCTTTCTTT.

The chain has TRBV24-1 and TRBJ2-7, with 8 bases identical to TRBD2. This CDR3 region has 17 residues. Per the germline V gene, CDR1 is KGHDR and CDR2 is SFDVKD. V shed 3 bases and J 0 bases; nucleotides not matched to a gene: 9. The CDR3 loop is CATSDPKRTSGSYEQYF. The CDR3 DNA follows: TGTGCCACCAGTGATCCCAAACGAACTAGCGGCTCCTACGAGCAGTACTTC.

The CDR3 loop reads CASNQGSYEQYF. In nucleotides, the CDR3 is TGTGCCAGCAACCAGGGCTCCTACGAGCAGTACTTC. The chain uses TRBV25-1 and TRBJ2-7, with D possibly TRBD1 on 5 matching bases. The length of the CDR3 is 12 residues. CDR1 and CDR2 from the germline V gene are MGHDK and SYGVNS. The ends were cut back, 7 bases at V and 0 bases at J, with 7 bases in the middle.

This chain joins TRBV2 and TRBJ1-1, with D uncertain. The length of the CDR3 is 14 residues. Germline lookup yields CDR1 SNHLY and CDR2 FYNNEI. V was trimmed by 6 bases and J by 0 bases, leaving 11 bases between them. The CDR3 reads CASRLGYMNTEAFF. The CDR3 bases are TGTGCCAGCAGACTGGGGTACATGAACACTGAAGCTTTCTTT.

The rearrangement links TRBV20-1 to TRBJ2-1; TRBD1 matches at 8 bases. Germline V gene data show CDR1 as DFQATT and CDR2 as SNEGSKA (reference sequence). Trimming removed 1 base from V and 3 bases from J; junction bases left unmatched: 8. The CDR3 length is 16 residues. The CDR3 here is CSARAQQGGDYNEQFF. Written as DNA, the CDR3 is TGCAGTGCTAGAGCCCAACAGGGGGGTGACTACAATGAGCAGTTCTTC.

The chain has TRBV30 and TRBJ2-7; 7 bases line up with TRBD1. Germline values: CDR1 GTSNPN, CDR2 SVGIG (reference sequence). This CDR3 contains 16 residues. The ends lost 1 base at V and 4 bases at J; junction bases unmatched: 13. The CDR3 nucleotides are TGTGCCTGGAGTGGATCTAACAGGGGAACGGGGTACGAGCAGTACTTC. Translation: CAWSGSNRGTGYEQYF.

The rearrangement joins TRBV24-1 to TRBJ1-4, with 10 positions matching TRBD1. The CDR3 is 14 amino acids. Germline CDR1 reads KGHDR; CDR2 reads SFDVKD. The V segment lost 5 bases and the J segment 6 bases; nucleotides outside the gene matches: 2. The CDR3 bases are TGTGCCACCAGTGGGGACAGGGGCGATGAAAAACTGTTTTTT. Amino acid sequence: CATSGDRGDEKLFF.

The chain employs TRBV12-3 or TRBV12-4 and TRBJ2-5; 11 bases are a match to TRBD1. Losses at the gene ends were 8 bases for V and 4 bases for J; bases not matched to a gene: 9. This CDR3 has 15 residues. As DNA, the CDR3 is TGTGCCAGCGGTCTAAGGACAGGGGGCATAGAGACCCAGTACTTC. Translating it yields CASGLRTGGIETQYF.

This clonotype was found a few times. The chain employs TRBV4-1 and TRBJ2-1; 9 bases are shared with TRBD1. CDR1 is MGHRA and CDR2 is YSYEKL in the germline V gene. J gave up 8 bases and V 8 bases, and 10 bases lay outside the gene matches. CDR3 length: 14 residues. CDR3 in amino acids: CASGPGQGGHEQFF. The CDR3 bases are TGCGCCAGCGGACCGGGACAGGGAGGCCATGAGCAGTTCTTC.

The chain recombines TRBV20-1 with TRBJ1-2; possible D gene TRBD1, 6 bases. Germline V gene data show CDR1 as DFQATT and CDR2 as SNEGSKA (reference sequence). The CDR3 is 18 residues long. V lost 2 bases and J 1 base, leaving 23 bases between the germline ends. CDR3 sequence (DNA): TGCAGTGCTAGACTCCGGGGCGGGGGCCCAGACATTAACTATGGCTACACCTTC. Amino acids: CSARLRGGGPDINYGYTF.

The chain carries TRBV9 and TRBJ2-1; 8 bases fit TRBD2. The CDR3 extends over 15 amino acids. In germline, CDR1 is SGDLS, CDR2 YYNGEE. V was clipped by 0 bases and J by 7 bases; unmatched bases: 6. The CDR3 is CASSVAGGLLNEQFF. Written as DNA, the CDR3 is TGTGCCAGCAGCGTAGCGGGGGGGCTTTTAAATGAGCAGTTCTTC. Combining the CDR3 with reference TRBV9 and TRBJ2-1 gives the whole variable domain DSGVTQTPKHLITATGQRVTLRCSPRSGDLSVYWYQQSLDQGLQFLIQYYNGEERAKGNILERFSAQQFPDLHSELNLSSLELGDSALYFCASSVAGGLLNEQFFGPGTRLTVL.

This clonotype was seen a few times. The chain has TRBV2 and TRBJ2-5; D may match TRBD1 or TRBD2 (5 bases each). V lost 10 bases and J lost 2, with 17 bases in between. The CDR3 is 14 amino acids. Germline V gene sequence: CDR1 SNHLY, CDR2 FYNNEI. The CDR3 sequence is CATQNGAGQETQYF. The CDR3 DNA reads TGTGCCACCCAGAACGGGGCTGGACAAGAGACCCAGTACTTC.

V is TRBV6-2 or TRBV6-3 and J is TRBJ2-1; 8 nucleotides match TRBD2. This CDR3 region has 16 residues. The germline V gene encodes CDR1 MNHEY and CDR2 SVGEGT. V trimming: 10 bases; J trimming: 0 bases; junction bases outside the gene matches: 11. The CDR3 bases are TGTGCCACCACTTCCACCCTAGCGGGCTCCTACAATGAGCAGTTCTTC. It specifies CATTSTLAGSYNEQFF.

This chain links TRBV5-1 with TRBJ2-7; D unresolved. Germline V lookup: CDR1 SGHRS, CDR2 YFSETQ. V shed 7 bases and J shed 1 base, with 12 bases lying between them. The CDR3 extends over 13 amino acids. For the CDR3, the DNA is TGCGCCAGCGACCCGGACGGGTCCTACGAGCAGTACTTC. Translated, it gives CASDPDGSYEQYF.

This clonotype was picked up a small number of times. The V gene is TRBV7-2, the J gene TRBJ2-3, with 16 nucleotides matching TRBD2. J lost 7 bases, V lost 4 bases, and 5 bases had no gene match. CDR1 and CDR2 from the germline V gene are SGHTA and FQGNSA. This CDR3 region has 16 residues. For the CDR3, the DNA is TGTGCCAGCAGCTCCGGGACTAGCGGGGGGGCTAATACGCAGTATTTT. It is translated as CASSSGTSGGANTQYF.

The CDR3 spells CAISDSPTDTQYF. As DNA, the CDR3 is TGTGCCATCTCGGATTCACCAACAGATACGCAGTATTTT. The chain has TRBV27 and TRBJ2-3, with D unresolved. CDR1 is MNHEY, CDR2 SMNVEV, per germline (reference sequence). This CDR3 is built from 13 residues. V lost 10 bases and J lost 3, with 14 bases in between.

The rearrangement links TRBV11-3 to TRBJ2-5; 11 nucleotides match TRBD2. V lost 5 bases and J lost 0; bases outside the gene matches: 11. CDR3 length: 18 residues. Germline V gene data show CDR1 as SGHNT and CDR2 as YENEEA. The CDR3 DNA is TGTGCCAGCAGCCCTGGGACTAGCGGACGGAGGGACCAAGAGACCCAGTACTTC. As protein: CASSPGTSGRRDQETQYF.

This clonotype came up a few times. This chain joins TRBV11-2 and TRBJ2-1, with a possible D match to TRBD2 (5 bases). The ends were cut back, 4 bases at V and 2 bases at J, with 18 bases in the middle. Per germline, CDR1 SGHAT and CDR2 FQNNGV. The length of the CDR3 is 17 residues. The CDR3 nucleotides are TGTGCCAGCAGCTCCACCCCCCTCCGGGGAACCTACAATGAGCAGTTCTTC. This translates into CASSSTPLRGTYNEQFF.